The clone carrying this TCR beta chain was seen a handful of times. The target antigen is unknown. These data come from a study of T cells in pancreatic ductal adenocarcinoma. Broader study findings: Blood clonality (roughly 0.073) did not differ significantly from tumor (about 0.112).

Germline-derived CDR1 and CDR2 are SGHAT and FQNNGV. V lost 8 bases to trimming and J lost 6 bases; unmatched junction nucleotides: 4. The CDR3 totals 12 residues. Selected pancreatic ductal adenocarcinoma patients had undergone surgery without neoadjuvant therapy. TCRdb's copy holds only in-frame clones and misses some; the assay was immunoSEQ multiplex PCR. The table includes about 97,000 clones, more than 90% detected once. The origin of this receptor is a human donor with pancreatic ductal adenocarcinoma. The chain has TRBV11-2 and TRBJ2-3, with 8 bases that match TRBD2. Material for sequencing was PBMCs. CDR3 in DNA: TGTGCCAGCCTCCGGGAGGGTGATACGCAGTATTTT. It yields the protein CASLREGDTQYF.